Listed below are T cell receptor beta chains from one sample, sequenced in a study of identical twins. TCRdb analysed the 5' RACE reads with MiXCR anew, one entry per CDR3 protein. The sample yields 400,000 to 500,000 distinct CDR3 sequences, roughly an eighth seen once. A further study also used this sample, focusing on yellow fever vaccine responses in identical twins.

Input material: CD4+ T cells sorted from blood. Receptors originate from a woman under 30 in good health. CDR3s leave out the opening cysteine and the closing phenylalanine or tryptophan. D genes are given only for firm matches. Where a row states a size, it is once, few, many or the class of an expanded clone; other rows omit it.

clone size	D gene	V gene	J gene	CDR3 protein
few	.	TRBV20-1	TRBJ2-7	SARDIVYEQY
many	TRBD2	TRBV2	TRBJ2-7	ASHTPGLAANQY
many	.	TRBV4-3	TRBJ2-7	ASSQNVLLTGNSYEQY
.	TRBD1	TRBV11-1	TRBJ2-4	ASSLTQGLGNIQY
many	TRBD1	TRBV7-9	TRBJ1-2	ASSFAGGYQGYT
few	.	TRBV12-3/TRBV12-4	TRBJ2-5	ASSGGGSQETQY
.	.	TRBV20-1	TRBJ1-2	SARNRAGGYGYT
few	TRBD2	TRBV11-2	TRBJ2-7	ASSLDGSGGRPYEQY
many	.	TRBV29-1	TRBJ2-2	SVDQSNTGELF
.	.	TRBV6-2/TRBV6-3	TRBJ2-1	ASSMGGTRIDEQF
few	TRBD2	TRBV11-2	TRBJ2-2	ASSYRLADTGELF
.	.	TRBV2	TRBJ2-7	ASSEALTIPYEQY
few	TRBD2	TRBV20-1	TRBJ2-3	SARRPAGAGDTQY
.	.	TRBV7-2	TRBJ2-7	ASSENRPYEQY
.	TRBD1	TRBV5-5	TRBJ1-5	ASSFGTDRGLGQPQH
few	TRBD1	TRBV2	TRBJ2-7	ASSVDRASSYEQY
many	.	TRBV3-1	TRBJ2-3	ASSPTPDTQY
.	.	TRBV7-9	TRBJ2-2	ASSLSTANTGELF
.	TRBD2	TRBV7-9	TRBJ2-3	ASSYSGGTKSPDTQY
once	TRBD1	TRBV24-1	TRBJ2-4	ATLTGDRNIQY
many	.	TRBV28	TRBJ1-3	AVPSPSAGNTIY
few	TRBD1	TRBV12-5	TRBJ1-2	ASGPPTGNGYT
few	.	TRBV3-1	TRBJ1-5	ASSQGPGLNQPQH
.	.	TRBV27	TRBJ2-1	ASSSWWSEQF
few	.	TRBV12-5	TRBJ2-5	ASGLRGGETQY
few	.	TRBV19	TRBJ2-1	ASRTGWNEQF
.	TRBD1	TRBV12-3/TRBV12-4	TRBJ2-1	ASSPGTGSTNEQF
.	.	TRBV3-1	TRBJ2-1	ASSPSLIYNEQF
few	.	TRBV6-2/TRBV6-3	TRBJ2-7	ASTNALGRHSYEQY
few	.	TRBV3-1	TRBJ2-7	ASSQGLQGGQY
many	.	TRBV6-2/TRBV6-3	TRBJ2-5	ASANTETQY
.	TRBD2	TRBV4-3	TRBJ2-7	ASSQLISGRANSYEQY
few	.	TRBV5-6	TRBJ2-1	ASSFNEVEQF
.	.	TRBV11-2	TRBJ2-3	ASSLDLGRAADTQY
few	.	TRBV9	TRBJ2-7	ASSVGPGFTYEQY
.	TRBD1	TRBV28	TRBJ1-6	ASSSSGGSYNSPLH
few	TRBD1	TRBV5-4	TRBJ2-3	ASSGRDRSTDTQY
.	.	TRBV20-1	TRBJ2-7	SARRGYSEQY
.	.	TRBV7-2	TRBJ2-1	ASSRDLLQF
.	TRBD2	TRBV10-2	TRBJ2-1	ASRGGRATTGNEQF
.	TRBD1	TRBV11-2	TRBJ2-2	ASSLGGTVNTGELF
.	.	TRBV10-1	TRBJ2-1	ASSDSGIQF
.	.	TRBV20-1	TRBJ2-1	SAGVWNEQF
.	.	TRBV29-1	TRBJ1-1	SALPDGGGGTEAF
few	.	TRBV4-2	TRBJ2-1	ASSQLAHNEQF
.	TRBD1	TRBV27	TRBJ1-6	ASSPRTGRNSPLH
few	.	TRBV4-1	TRBJ2-3	ASSQSGSGGTDTQY
.	.	TRBV5-4	TRBJ2-7	ASSPGGTSLSYEQY
.	.	TRBV6-1	TRBJ2-3	ATGGQNTDTQY
.	.	TRBV7-2	TRBJ2-3	ASSGASPGDTQY
.	.	TRBV5-6	TRBJ2-1	ASSHAGRIYNEQF
.	TRBD1	TRBV29-1	TRBJ1-1	SVNGRQGVTEAF